These 24 T cell receptor beta chains came from one sample sequenced in a study of blood T cell repertoires in COVID-19. Some clones are missing from TCRdb's copy, which holds only in-frame ones; the method was immunoSEQ multiplex PCR. The profile shows around 200,000 clones, about 83% of them singletons. The specimen sequenced was peripheral blood. These receptors all come from a woman between 25 and 40 years old with COVID-19, enrolled during active disease.

Notes on this clone: The same CDR3 also results from other DNA sequences found in this sample. V and J are TRBV7-3 and TRBJ2-7; perhaps TRBD1 as D (5 bases). The V and J ends lost 1 base and 3 bases respectively, with 7 bases between them. CDR3 length: 13 amino acids. CDR1 is SGHTA and CDR2 is FQGTGA in the germline V gene. CDR3 loop: CASSLRGGYEQYF. CDR3 bases: TGTGCCAGCAGCTTAAGGGGCGGCTACGAGCAGTACTTC.

The chain links TRBV7-9 to TRBJ2-5, with a tentative D call TRBD2 (5 bases). The V and J ends lost 5 bases and 4 bases respectively, with 11 bases between them. The germline V gene encodes CDR1 SEHNR and CDR2 FQNEAQ (reference sequence). CDR3 length: 13 residues. The CDR3 spells CASSPPAGETQYF. In DNA form, the CDR3 reads TGTGCCAGCAGCCCTCCTGCGGGAGAGACCCAGTACTTC.

The chain links TRBV11-1 to TRBJ2-2; D might be TRBD1 (5 bases). The germline V gene encodes CDR1 SGHAT and CDR2 FQDESV (reference sequence). V was cut by 3 bases and J by 3 bases, with 14 bases left in between. This CDR3 is 16 amino acids long. This chain's CDR3 is CASSFVRAEYTGELFF. CDR3 DNA sequence: TGTGCCAGCAGCTTCGTCAGGGCGGAGTACACCGGGGAGCTGTTTTTT.

The chain couples TRBV5-1 to TRBJ1-1; D unresolved. Germline V lookup: CDR1 SGHRS, CDR2 YFSETQ. The V gene lost 5 bases and the J gene lost 1 base, with 12 bases spanning the gap. The CDR3 sequence is 14 residues long. The CDR3 nucleotides read TGCGCCAGCAGACGGAGCATCCAGAACACTGAAGCTTTCTTT. Its translation: CASRRSIQNTEAFF.

The chain joins TRBV28 to TRBJ1-4; D may be TRBD1 (5 bases). Germline V CDR1 and CDR2: MDHEN, SYDVKM. The CDR3 consists of 14 residues. The germline V and J ends were trimmed by 4 bases and 4 bases, with 10 bases remaining between them. The CDR3 region is CASSSNRFNEKLFF. CDR3 nucleotides: TGTGCCAGCAGTTCAAACAGGTTTAATGAAAAACTGTTTTTT.

The chain links TRBV11-1 to TRBJ2-3; 8 bases are shared with TRBD1. Germline CDR1 and CDR2: SGHAT and FQDESV (reference sequence). The V segment lost 6 bases and the J segment 4 bases; nucleotides outside the gene matches: 3. The CDR3 runs 13 residues. CDR3 loop: CASRSGQADTQYF. DNA of the CDR3: TGTGCCAGCAGGTCGGGACAGGCAGATACGCAGTATTTT.

The chain recombines TRBV6-2 or TRBV6-3 with TRBJ2-5, with 7 nucleotides matching TRBD2. V gave up 5 bases and J gave up 5 bases; unmatched junction bases: 17. Germline V gene lookup returns CDR1 MNHEY and CDR2 SVGEGT. The CDR3 runs to 17 residues. CDR3 sequence reads: CASSSIPSGSYAETQYF. CDR3 in DNA: TGTGCCAGCAGTAGCATTCCTAGCGGTTCCTACGCGGAGACCCAGTACTTC.

This clone was found a few times. This chain connects TRBV7-2 to TRBJ1-3; D is possibly TRBD1 (5 bases). This CDR3 spans 14 amino acids. Per germline, CDR1 SGHTA and CDR2 FQGNSA. Trimming pared 5 bases from V and 9 bases from J, leaving 17 bases between. CDR3 amino acids: CASSPWDLSGTIYF. The CDR3 bases are TGTGCCAGCAGCCCCTGGGACTTGTCGGGCACCATATATTTT.

The chain has TRBV6-6 and TRBJ1-4; D unresolved. This CDR3 comprises 13 residues. The V gene's germline CDR1 is MNHNY and CDR2 SVGAGI (reference sequence). With 6 bases removed from V and 5 bases from J, the gap between germline ends came to 10 bases. The CDR3 loop reads CASRESRNEKLFF. DNA of the CDR3: TGTGCCAGCAGGGAGAGCAGAAATGAAAAACTGTTTTTT.

The rearrangement links TRBV7-3 to TRBJ2-2; a possible D gene is TRBD2 (6 bases). The ends were cut back, 4 bases at V and 6 bases at J, with 6 bases in the middle. Germline V gene sequence: CDR1 SGHTA, CDR2 FQGTGA. The CDR3 totals 12 residues. CDR3 region: CASSSGAGELFF. As DNA, the CDR3 is TGTGCCAGCAGCTCGGGGGCCGGGGAGCTGTTTTTT.

The rearrangement joins TRBV6-5 to TRBJ1-6, with 9 bases identical to TRBD1. The CDR3 is made up of 15 amino acids. V lost 8 bases and J lost 5; bases outside the gene matches: 7. CDR1 is MNHEY, CDR2 SVGAGI, per germline. As DNA, the CDR3 is TGTGCCAGCGGGGGGGACAGGGATAATAATTCACCCCTCCACTTT. It is translated as CASGGDRDNNSPLHF.

This chain links TRBV29-1 with TRBJ2-1, with 8 bases lining up with TRBD1. Unmatched junction bases numbered 8, after V lost 2 bases and J lost 2 bases. Germline assignment: CDR1 SQVTM and CDR2 ANQGSEA. The CDR3 runs to 16 residues. DNA for the CDR3: TGCAGCGTTGAAATTAGACCGGGACAGGCCTACAATGAGCAGTTCTTC. It yields the protein CSVEIRPGQAYNEQFF.

The chain uses TRBV7-3 and TRBJ1-2, with D maybe TRBD1 (6 bases). This CDR3 contains 13 residues. The germline CDR1 and CDR2 sequences are SGHTA and FQGTGA. V was pared by 6 bases and J by 4 bases, with 12 bases between. CDR3 sequence: CASSLTGGYGYTF. CDR3 DNA: TGTGCCAGCAGTCTGACAGGCGGCTATGGCTACACCTTC.

The chain uses TRBV9 and TRBJ2-3; D is perhaps TRBD2 (6 bases). The germline V and J ends were trimmed by 4 bases and 2 bases, with 20 bases remaining between them. Germline CDR1 and CDR2: SGDLS and YYNGEE. There are 17 residues in the CDR3. CDR3 sequence reads: CASSSRLTGEATDTQYF. The CDR3 nucleotides read TGTGCCAGCAGCTCGCGTCTAACGGGGGAGGCCACAGATACGCAGTATTTT.

The chain carries TRBV28 and TRBJ2-7, with 9 positions matching TRBD1. The CDR3 has 16 residues. V lost 4 bases and J lost 9; bases outside the gene matches: 16. CDR1 is MDHEN and CDR2 is SYDVKM in the germline V gene. The CDR3 DNA follows: TGTGCCAGCAGTTCGGACAGGGGACTTCACCTACGAGGGCAGTACTTC. As protein: CASSSDRGLHLRGQYF.

The chain recombines TRBV24-1 with TRBJ2-5; D remains unclear. Germline V gene sequence: CDR1 KGHDR, CDR2 SFDVKD. CDR3 length: 14 amino acids. Trimming removed 9 bases from V and 1 base from J, with 14 bases in between. The CDR3 loop reads CATYARAAQETQYF. The CDR3 DNA is TGTGCCACCTATGCGCGCGCGGCCCAAGAGACCCAGTACTTC.

The chain employs TRBV4-1 and TRBJ2-7, with D tentatively TRBD1 (6 bases). The V gene lost 4 bases and the J gene lost 2 bases, with 15 bases spanning the gap. The length of the CDR3 is 15 residues. Per germline, CDR1 MGHRA and CDR2 YSYEKL. The CDR3 here is CASSPRQGKAYEQYF. The CDR3 bases are TGCGCCAGCAGCCCCCGGCAGGGGAAAGCCTACGAGCAGTACTTC.

The chain is built from TRBV5-1 and TRBJ2-3; D might be TRBD1 (5 bases). V lost 1 base to trimming and J lost 0 bases, with 9 bases between them. CDR1 SGHRS and CDR2 YFSETQ come from the germline V gene. The CDR3 totals 15 residues. As DNA, the CDR3 is TGCGCCAGCAGCTTGAGGGGAACGAGCACAGATACGCAGTATTTT. Translation gives CASSLRGTSTDTQYF.

The chain employs TRBV7-2 and TRBJ2-3; 15 nucleotides match TRBD2. The length of the CDR3 is 19 residues. Losses at the gene ends were 5 bases for V and 8 bases for J; bases not matched to a gene: 17. The germline gives CDR1 SGHTA, CDR2 FQGNSA. CDR3 in amino acids: CASSPNPGTSGGSGGTQYF. In DNA, the CDR3 is TGTGCCAGCAGCCCCAACCCCGGGACTAGCGGGGGGTCGGGCGGTACGCAGTATTTT.

This chain links TRBV19 with TRBJ2-1; 14 bases fit TRBD2. With V trimmed by 3 bases and J by 8 bases, 6 bases remained unmatched. Germline lookup yields CDR1 LNHDA and CDR2 SQIVND (reference sequence). The CDR3 totals 16 residues. The CDR3 DNA is TGTGCCAGTAGTATGGGGGGACTAGCGGGAGTAGATGAGCAGTTCTTC. Protein: CASSMGGLAGVDEQFF.

V and J are TRBV7-6 and TRBJ2-3, with 8 bases fitting TRBD1. The germline gives CDR1 SGHVS, CDR2 FNYEAQ. This CDR3 is built from 17 residues. The ends lost 6 bases at V and 6 bases at J; junction bases unmatched: 17. Written as DNA, the CDR3 is TGTGCCAGCAGTCCCACCGGGACAGGCAACCGACTGGATACGCAGTATTTT. Translation: CASSPTGTGNRLDTQYF.

V is TRBV25-1 and J is TRBJ1-3; D call uncertain. V was pared by 4 bases and J by 0 bases, with 13 bases between. This CDR3 is built from 16 residues. Per germline, CDR1 MGHDK and CDR2 SYGVNS. This chain's CDR3 is CASSGLGRDSGNTIYF. DNA of the CDR3: TGTGCCAGCAGTGGTTTAGGGCGGGACTCTGGAAACACCATATATTTT.

The chain is built from TRBV7-9 and TRBJ1-6, with unresolved D. Trimming left V 5 bases short and J 4 bases short, with 9 bases between. This CDR3 spans 14 amino acids. Germline CDR1 reads SEHNR; CDR2 reads FQNEAQ (reference sequence). As DNA, the CDR3 is TGTGCCAGCAGCAGCGGGAGTTATAATTCACCCCTCCACTTT. Translating it yields CASSSGSYNSPLHF.

The rearrangement uses TRBV27 and TRBJ2-3; tentative D call: TRBD2 (7 bases). The CDR3 sequence is 16 residues long. Germline V gene sequence: CDR1 MNHEY, CDR2 SMNVEV (reference sequence). The ends were cut back, 4 bases at V and 2 bases at J, with 16 bases in the middle. The CDR3 coding sequence is TGTGCCAGCAGTTGGGGGGCGGGGGACAACACAGATACGCAGTATTTT. This translates into CASSWGAGDNTDTQYF.